This TCR beta chain was sequenced for a study of cytomegalovirus exposure and HLA in healthy donors (dated by TCRdb to the late 2010s). Background on the whole study: According to an earlier analysis of 587 of the donors, 150 million to 200 million T cells yielded roughly 110 million unique TCR beta sequences and approximately 280 Gb of sequence data. An early release that covered fewer than 750 HLA-typed donors contained approximately 290 gigabases of sequencing data and tens of millions of unique TCR sequences. Of the 398 genotyped donors, roughly 76% were placed in the genetic ancestry cluster associated with self-reported Caucasian donors. The study aimed to test whether signatures of past pathogen exposure could be identified by cataloging public T cell receptors. The study used immunosequencing to profile the T cell repertoires of under 700 subjects and linked those repertoires to cytomegalovirus serostatus. A separate validation cohort of approximately 120 different subjects was used in addition to the roughly 640-subject first cohort. To predict cytomegalovirus infection status, the study brought together high-throughput TCR immunosequencing, statistical association of individual TCRs with disease status, and machine learning. In a later analysis, previously published TCR beta repertoires from 666 donors were re-analyzed and high-resolution HLA genotyping was added so that TCR occurrence patterns could be studied. Rather than drawing on any new phenotypic data, the later analysis identified candidate immune exposures from TCR beta sequences and the way those sequences occurred across donors. In an earlier analysis of about 590 of the donors, high-throughput TCR beta sequencing was used to judge whether each TCR beta V gene segment behaved as functional or pseudogenic. Donor age, sex, ethnicity and CMV serostatus were compiled together with the repertoire data. In a later genetic analysis, genome-wide SNP genotypes for about 55% of the roughly 700 donors were used, and that subset was treated as a discovery cohort. Every repertoire in the discovery cohort had been generated on one and the same sequencing platform. Class I and class II HLA loci were covered by the typing at four-digit resolution. Typing coverage varied by locus: about 629-640 donors for A, B, C, DRB1 and DQB1; approximately 520 for DQA1; around 570 for DPA1; roughly 450 for DPB1. Because of strong linkage in the cohort, roughly five DR-DQ haplotypes were treated as single units for association and clustering. On average, roughly 240,000 unique TCR beta nucleotide sequences were sequenced per donor among roughly 430 genotyped donors of the cohort, with approximately 18% of those sequences being non-productive. What the work shows at the level of the full study, not this receptor alone: The sequencing pipeline was judged likely to have produced a cluster of highly shared sequence variants as a technical artifact. Compared with equally common non-associated chains, HLA-associated TCR beta chains in a later analysis were more clonally expanded and had lower generation probabilities. About 17 rarely observed V segments, including chromosome 9 orphons, were excluded from the earlier analysis of several hundred of the donors because counts were too low. Several of the top co-occurrence clusters appeared to be linked to parvovirus B19, influenza, CMV and Epstein-Barr virus, according to a later analysis. An earlier analysis of approximately 600 of the donors showed that most TCR beta V segments appeared in productive rearrangements either about 90% or about 30% of the time, which broadly matched IMGT annotations. Compared with the roughly 600-donor mean, donors in an Asian-associated ancestry cluster had fewer N-insertions in productive TCRs, according to a later genetic analysis. A later analysis found that most CMV-associated TCR beta chains appeared HLA-restricted, with HLA associations seemingly driven largely by CMV exposure. Assigning TCR associations to individual alleles was difficult when HLA alleles, especially DR and DQ, strongly co-occurred. This cohort had only TCR beta chains sequenced, and the lack of alpha or paired-chain data limited which features could be detected. A further reported finding was that TCR beta sequences accurately predicted the HLA-A and HLA-B alleles for most subjects in the first cohort. Because HLA typing was unavailable for some donors at each locus, only the typed subset was used in association tests. A later analysis found that TCR association rates varied across HLA loci, with DRB1 alleles showing the most associated TCRs and HLA-C alleles the fewest. While some public TCRs were present in many individuals, most TCR sequences turned up only very rarely across donors. A later analysis associated 17,000 or so TCR beta sequences with specific HLA alleles at a false discovery rate of 0.05. In vitro tests confirmed that a few of the cytomegalovirus-associated TCR beta chains recognize cytomegalovirus antigens. Presence/absence analyses assumed roughly uniform sequencing depth across donors, an assumption that may not hold. Correlated functional status among segregating V segments might reflect linkage disequilibrium, but an unknown experimental factor could not be ruled out. Immune exposure information for the cohort was limited to CMV serostatus. The authors suggested that the approach could potentially be extended to other disease states and immunological phenotypes. In the study, approximately 150 TCR beta chains were listed as associated with cytomegalovirus. In both the original and validation cohorts, the classifier was reported to diagnose cytomegalovirus status with high specificity and sensitivity. A later genetic analysis associated a missense DCLRE1C variant with V-gene and J-gene trimming of TCR beta chains, and an independent cohort replicated the association.

For this clone: What this receptor recognizes is not known. No base quality values were provided; no much bigger clone lies one nucleotide off.

The cohort consisted of hundreds of healthy bone marrow donors. At the time of sampling, all cohort members were nominally healthy, though unrecorded immune exposures were likely present. The donor tested CMV seropositive and was one of the 289 seropositive cohort members. Every donor gave a peripheral blood sample, and the peripheral blood mononuclear cells from that sample were used for TCR beta sequencing. The Qiagen DNeasy Blood Extraction Kit was used to extract genomic DNA from the blood cell samples. Library generation was performed with the immunoSEQ multiplex PCR assay. The multiplex PCR relied on a mix of 60 forward primers for TCR Vbeta segments and 13 reverse primers for TCR Jbeta segments. A multiplex PCR assay on genomic DNA amplified the CDR3 region of rearranged TCR beta genes. On the Illumina HiSeq System, the amplified TCR beta libraries were sequenced as 87-base-pair reads. The paper's processing steps were these. A later analysis counted some 80 million unique TCR beta chains across the 670 or so repertoires, and 9.5 million to 11 million of these chains were shared by at least two donors. A nearest-neighbor algorithm error-corrected the raw reads and collapsed the reads into unique sequences, merging closely related sequences to remove PCR and sequencing errors. V, D and J gene segments were assigned by aligning CDR3 sequences to IMGT reference sequences. Each retained sequence needed at least a six-nucleotide match to both a V gene segment and a J gene segment. Rearrangements were classified as productive when the CDR3 lacked stop codons and remained in frame with V and J, and all other rearrangements were classified as non-productive. Following IMGT convention, CDR3 was defined as the stretch from the second conserved V-encoded cysteine to the conserved J-encoded phenylalanine. Sequences without an unambiguous match to a single V gene segment were excluded from the earlier analysis of 450 to 650 of the donors. An earlier analysis of fewer than 750 of the donors called V segments functional above 56.7% productive rearrangements and segregating when the between-donor standard deviation exceeded 5%. A statistical classification framework was built to diagnose cytomegalovirus status from the catalog of TCR beta chain sequences. In a later analysis, TCR nucleotide sequences were compared against IMGT/GENE-DB human TR gene sequences so that V and J genes could be assigned. Using the TCRdist pipeline, a later analysis assigned CDR3 sequences along with most-parsimonious VDJ recombination scenarios. A later analysis defined each TCR beta chain by its CDR3 amino acid sequence plus V-gene family, and excluded reads lacking a unique V-gene family. In a later analysis, several hundred highly shared, low-generation-probability nucleotide sequences were removed to address suspected cross-contamination and a sequencing artifact. For each public chain, a later analysis derived a clonal expansion index from normalized ranks of inferred template counts within each repertoire. In a later analysis, generation probabilities were computed using a VDJ recombination model fitted to out-of-frame rearrangements, and the results were checked against IGoR. A later analysis scored TCR-TCR, TCR-HLA and TCR-CMV co-occurrence with hypergeometric tests, applying a repertoire-size bias correction to TCR pairs. A later analysis estimated false discovery rates by permuting HLA or CMV assignments 20 times. In a later analysis, co-occurring TCRs were grouped using DBSCAN, and TCRdist sequence similarity was added for clustering within HLA-allele-positive subsets. Co-occurrence clustering excluded repertoires with fewer than 30,000 or more than 120,000 public chains, plus five with anomalous nucleotide sharing. TCRdb re-hosts the immuneACCESS table, in-frame sequences only. Its copies lack some clones; in the studies checked, an unresolved V gene accounts for under half of them, and the cause for the rest is not known. The DNA was the basis for D and trimming; V, J and clone size are from that table. The table for this sample lists about 120,000 clones; about three quarters of them were counted only once. The ten most abundant clones make up 12% of the sample.

The receptor's source is a woman between 40 and 55 years old in good health and CMV-seropositive. Material for sequencing was PBMCs.

CDR3 sequence: CASSLGATNEKLFF. The nucleotide sequence reads as follows: TGTGCCAGCAGCTTGGGCGCAACTAATGAAAAACTGTTTTTT. This chain is built from TRBV7-8 and TRBJ1-4, with the D gene uncertain. V loses 3 bases of germline sequence and J loses 0 bases, and the interval between the two ends is 5 bases. Including the terminal cysteine and phenylalanine, the CDR3 comprises 14 residues. Only CDR3 DNA is held: 42 bases, read in frame from base 1. CDR1 SGHVS and CDR2 FQNEAQ were looked up in the germline V gene.